This T cell receptor (beta chain) was documented in a study of shared clonotypes between healthy human individuals. Germline V lookup: CDR1 SGHNT, CDR2 YYREEE (reference sequence). V shed 4 bases and J 2 bases; nucleotides not matched to a gene: 2. The CDR3 is 13 residues long. Study conclusions and caveats: Shared across four donors were 4% to 5% of the naive CD4 clonotypes.

TCRdb's copy holds only in-frame clones and misses some; the assay was immunoSEQ multiplex PCR. The sample has over a million clones, 70% to 80% seen once. A note on this clone: What it binds is not known. The same CDR3 can be traced to other DNA sequences in this sample.

The V call is TRBV5-4, the J call TRBJ1-2, with 7 positions matching TRBD1. Source material: memory CD4+ T cells from PBMCs. Subset indicated: CD45RA-negative fraction. The source of this sequence is a man aged 18 to 29 in good health. Some clones in this sample may be carry-over from other donors' samples. CDR3 protein: CASSLGQNYGYTF. For the CDR3, the DNA is TGTGCCAGCAGCCTGGGACAGAACTATGGCTACACCTTC.